What follows are 25 T cell receptor beta chains derived from one specimen sequenced in a study of T-cell memory formation after mild COVID-19. From the 5' RACE reads, TCRdb called clonotypes with MiXCR, one entry per CDR3 protein. This table holds 210,000 or so distinct CDR3 sequences, 27% found once. Sequencing was carried out using PBMCs or a T cell subset sorted from them (not recorded which). The receptors were sampled from an adult woman who had mild COVID-19 (a few samples of this study predate the infection). Cell type and time point are not known.

V gene TRBV7-2 combines with J gene TRBJ2-7, with a tentative D call TRBD2 (6 bases). This CDR3 spans 13 amino acids. Germline lookup yields CDR1 SGHTA and CDR2 FQGNSA. V lost 4 bases to trimming and J lost 3 bases, with 10 bases between them. CDR3 DNA sequence: TGTGCCAGCAGCTCGGGGGACTTCTACGAGCAGTACTTC. Translation gives CASSSGDFYEQYF.

V is TRBV7-2 and J is TRBJ1-1, with unresolved D. The CDR3 covers 15 residues. The V gene lost 1 base and the J gene lost 4 bases, with 13 bases spanning the gap. The germline CDR1 and CDR2 sequences are SGHTA and FQGNSA. The DNA of the CDR3 is TGTGCCAGCAGCTTAGTATCGTGGATCTTCACTGAAGCTTTCTTT. It translates to CASSLVSWIFTEAFF.

This sequence joins TRBV11-3 and TRBJ2-1; D may be TRBD1 (6 bases). V was clipped by 5 bases and J by 5 bases, with 19 bases between them. The CDR3 sequence is 16 residues long. The germline V gene encodes CDR1 SGHNT and CDR2 YENEEA. CDR3 DNA sequence: TGTGCCAGCAGCCCCATGTGGGGACACAGGGACAATGAGCAGTTCTTC. The encoded protein is CASSPMWGHRDNEQFF.

This clonotype has a handful of counts. V gene TRBV29-1 combines with J gene TRBJ1-2; no firm D call. V lost 6 bases and J 2 bases, leaving 4 bases between the germline ends. From germline, CDR1 is SQVTM and CDR2 ANQGSEA. This CDR3 spans 10 amino acids. CDR3 residues: CSVHNYGYTF. The CDR3 bases are TGCAGCGTGCACAACTATGGCTACACCTTC.

The chain links TRBV6-5 to TRBJ2-3; D remains ambiguous. The CDR3 has 13 residues. Germline V CDR1 and CDR2: MNHEY, SVGAGI. V lost 7 bases and J lost 1, with 9 bases in between. The DNA of the CDR3 is TGTGCCAGCATCGGGTGGGGCACAGATACGCAGTATTTT. Its translation is CASIGWGTDTQYF.

This clonotype was picked up many times. The chain employs TRBV9 and TRBJ2-1; D is possibly TRBD1 (5 bases). This CDR3 has 14 residues. CDR1 is SGDLS, CDR2 YYNGEE, per germline. The V end lost 1 base, the J end lost 4 bases, and 9 bases lay between the germline ends. The CDR3 loop is CASSVHTGYNEQFF. CDR3 DNA: TGTGCCAGCAGCGTACATACAGGATACAATGAGCAGTTCTTC.

The chain couples TRBV5-4 to TRBJ2-2, with TRBD1 identical over 8 bases. CDR3 size: 15 residues. Germline CDR1 is SGHNT and CDR2 is YYREEE (reference sequence). With V trimmed by 6 bases and J by 2 bases, 6 bases remained unmatched. CDR3 sequence: CASTDGTGNTGELFF. The CDR3 DNA is TGTGCCAGCACCGATGGGACAGGTAACACCGGGGAGCTGTTTTTT. Full variable domain (missing parts from reference TRBV5-4 and TRBJ2-2): ETGVTQSPTHLIKTRGQQVTLRCSSQSGHNTVSWYQQALGQGPQFIFQYYREEENGRGNFPPRFSGLQFPNYSSELNVNALELDDSALYLCASTDGTGNTGELFFGEGSRLTVL.

Concerning this clonotype itself: A much larger clone sits a single nucleotide away, making a read error possible. The J gene is TRBJ2-1, the V gene TRBV12-3 or TRBV12-4, with 7 positions matching TRBD1. The length of the CDR3 is 12 residues. This CDR3 reads CASTPSGGEKFF. CDR3 DNA: TGTGCCAGCACTCCTTCAGGGGGTGAGAAGTTCTTC.

The table lists this clonotype with a count of one. The J gene is TRBJ2-6, the V gene TRBV20-1; 7 bases are shared with TRBD1. The CDR3 is 16 residues long. V was clipped by 0 bases and J by 4 bases; unmatched bases: 6. The V gene's germline CDR1 is DFQATT and CDR2 SNEGSKA (reference sequence). CDR3 amino acids: CSARDIRGTGANVLTF. In nucleotides, the CDR3 is TGCAGTGCTAGAGACATCAGGGGGACAGGGGCCAACGTCCTGACTTTC.

The chain combines TRBV7-9 with TRBJ2-3; D uncertain. V lost 5 bases, J lost 4 bases, and 19 bases lay in between. Germline V gives CDR1 SEHNR, CDR2 FQNEAQ (reference sequence). This CDR3 spans 16 amino acids. CDR3 nucleotides: TGTGCCAGCAGCGCCCGTGTGGCGCCCACCCCAGATACGCAGTATTTT. It codes for CASSARVAPTPDTQYF.

This clonotype was seen ten or more times. V usage is TRBV20-1 and J usage is TRBJ2-1; 9 nucleotides line up with TRBD2. With V trimmed by 0 bases and J by 0 bases, 3 bases remained unmatched. The CDR3 covers 16 residues. Per the germline V gene, CDR1 is DFQATT and CDR2 is SNEGSKA (reference sequence). The CDR3 DNA reads as TGCAGTGCTAGAGATTGGCGGGGGGGCTCCTACAATGAGCAGTTCTTC. This gives the protein CSARDWRGGSYNEQFF.

V gene TRBV7-9 combines with J gene TRBJ2-1; tentatively, D is TRBD1 (6 bases). Germline loops: CDR1 SEHNR, CDR2 FQNEAQ (reference sequence). V was shortened by 5 bases and J by 5 bases, with 13 bases between the two germline ends. The CDR3 contains 14 residues. The CDR3 protein is CASSQPTGNNEQFF. CDR3 DNA: TGTGCCAGCAGCCAGCCGACAGGAAACAATGAGCAGTTCTTC.

The chain uses TRBV7-6 and TRBJ1-1; a weak D match, TRBD1 (5 bases). Germline assignment: CDR1 SGHVS and CDR2 FNYEAQ. Trimming shortened V by 3 bases and J by 8 bases, and 10 bases separated the two germline ends. The CDR3 sequence is 12 residues long. The CDR3: CASSLTGAEAFF. The CDR3 region has the DNA TGTGCCAGCAGCTTGACCGGGGCGGAAGCTTTCTTT.

V is TRBV3-1 and J is TRBJ1-2; D uncertain. Germline V gives CDR1 LGHDT, CDR2 YNNKEL (reference sequence). The V and J ends lost 1 base and 4 bases respectively, with 7 bases between them. This CDR3 region has 13 residues. CDR3 DNA sequence: TGTGCCAGCAGCCAAGGTGCAGTCTATGGCTACACCTTC. Encoded protein: CASSQGAVYGYTF.

Points on this clonotype: At one end, the junction sequence differs from germline, possibly due to a read error. The rearrangement uses TRBV12-3 or TRBV12-4 and TRBJ1-2; perhaps TRBD1 as D (5 bases). This CDR3 spans 13 amino acids. For the CDR3, the DNA is TGTGCCGGCAGTTTAGACAGTCTGAGGGGCTACACCTTC. Its protein product is CAGSLDSLRGYTF.

The chain is built from TRBV6-2 or TRBV6-3 and TRBJ2-3; D could derive from TRBD1 or TRBD2 (5 bases each). This CDR3 is 12 amino acids long. V shed 4 bases and J shed 8 bases, with 10 bases lying between them. Germline V gives CDR1 MNHEY, CDR2 SVGEGT. CDR3 loop: CASSSTGATQYF. In nucleotides, the CDR3 is TGTGCCAGCAGTTCTACCGGGGCTACGCAGTATTTT.

Ten or more counts support this clonotype. The chain joins TRBV6-6 to TRBJ2-1; D unclear. The CDR3 extends over 12 amino acids. Germline assignment: CDR1 MNHNY and CDR2 SVGAGI (reference sequence). Trimming shortened V by 6 bases and J by 4 bases, and 7 bases separated the two germline ends. The CDR3 DNA reads as TGTGCCAGCAGCATTAGTTACAATGAGCAGTTCTTC. It specifies CASSISYNEQFF.

J is TRBJ1-1 and V is TRBV12-3 or TRBV12-4; D ambiguous. This CDR3 region has 13 residues. V shed 6 bases and J shed 3 bases, with 11 bases lying between them. This CDR3 reads CASRETIDTEAFF. Written as DNA, the CDR3 is TGTGCCAGCAGGGAGACGATTGACACTGAAGCTTTCTTT.

The rearrangement joins TRBV7-8 to TRBJ2-7; 8 bases agree with TRBD1. Germline CDR1 is SGHVS and CDR2 is FQNEAQ. CDR3 length: 13 residues. J was trimmed by 7 bases and V by 4 bases; bases with no gene match: 6. The CDR3 DNA sequence: TGTGCCAGCAGCTCAGGACAGGGAGGTGAGCAGTACTTC. This sequence encodes CASSSGQGGEQYF. The complete variable domain, with remaining parts taken from reference TRBV7-8 and TRBJ2-7, reads GAGVSQSPRYKVAKRGQDVALRCDPISGHVSLFWYQQALGQGPEFLTYFQNEAQLDKSGLPSDRFFAERPEGSVSTLKIQRTQQEDSAVYLCASSSGQGGEQYFGPGTRLTVT.

This chain links TRBV23-1 with TRBJ2-2, with 7 bases matching TRBD1. TRBV23-1 qualifies as an ORF whose function is uncertain. The length of the CDR3 is 17 residues. V trimming: 3 bases; J trimming: 0 bases; junction bases outside the gene matches: 7. The CDR3 loop is CASSHRQGGSNTGELFF. The CDR3 region has the DNA TGCGCCAGCAGTCACCGTCAAGGGGGCTCGAACACCGGGGAGCTGTTTTTT.

This clonotype was recorded only once. This rearrangement joins TRBV5-6 to TRBJ1-3; TRBD1 is a possible D gene (5 bases). The CDR3 length is 16 residues. Trimming removed 2 bases from V and 0 bases from J, with 12 bases in between. Germline assignment: CDR1 SGHDT and CDR2 YYEEEE. The CDR3 DNA reads TGTGCCAGCAGCTTTCCAGGGAGACTCTCTGGAAACACCATATATTTT. It is translated as CASSFPGRLSGNTIYF.

This clonotype was detected a few times. The chain is built from TRBV10-3 and TRBJ2-3; D is undetermined. Germline CDR1 reads ENHRY; CDR2 reads SYGVKD. The V end was cut by 2 bases, the J end by 6 bases, with 9 bases between. This CDR3 is built from 13 residues. In nucleotides, the CDR3 is TGTGCCATCAGTGAGACCGGGCCCGATACGCAGTATTTT. Protein product: CAISETGPDTQYF.

The chain joins TRBV4-2 to TRBJ2-3; 8 positions match TRBD2. This CDR3 spans 17 amino acids. Germline CDR1 and CDR2: LGHNA and YNFKEQ. Unmatched junction bases numbered 12, after V lost 1 base and J lost 6 bases. The chain's CDR3 is CASSQGLAGSLADTQYF. The CDR3 region has the DNA TGTGCCAGCAGCCAAGGGTTAGCGGGAAGTCTAGCCGATACGCAGTATTTT.

This sequence joins TRBV6-1 and TRBJ1-6, with D perhaps matching TRBD1 (5 bases). The V end was cut by 7 bases, the J end by 7 bases, with 11 bases between. Germline-derived CDR1 and CDR2 are MNHNS and SASEGT. The CDR3 has 13 residues. CDR3 coding DNA: TGTGCCAGCAAGGAGACAGAGAATTCACCCCTCCACTTT. Amino acid sequence: CASKETENSPLHF.

This CDR3 is CATSDSRSQGAAYNEQFF. The CDR3 bases are TGTGCCACCAGTGACAGCCGATCACAGGGGGCGGCCTACAATGAGCAGTTCTTC. V is TRBV24-1 and J is TRBJ2-1, with 9 nucleotides matching TRBD1. CDR1 and CDR2 from the germline V gene are KGHDR and SFDVKD. The V and J ends lost 4 bases and 2 bases, in that order; junction bases with no gene match: 11. The length of the CDR3 is 18 residues.